Listed here are 10 T cell receptor beta chains from one sample, sequenced in a study of blood T cells in healthy people across ages. Primed by a sample-barcoded 5' primer and a J-beta primer mix, a second PCR proceeded for 7 to 11 cycles. TCRdb ran MiXCR on the 5' RACE reads and lists one entry per CDR3 protein. The sample carries 1.5 million to 2 million distinct CDR3 sequences, about 50% recorded once. The sequenced sample was blood. The receptors come from a woman between 35 and 50 years old in good health.

The V call is TRBV10-3, the J call TRBJ2-1, with D possibly being TRBD1 (6 bases). V dropped 4 bases and J dropped 3 bases, with 7 bases sitting between them. In germline, CDR1 is ENHRY, CDR2 SYGVKD. This CDR3 contains 13 residues. CDR3 loop: CAISGGGYNEQFF. CDR3 DNA: TGTGCCATCAGTGGAGGGGGCTACAATGAGCAGTTCTTC.

This chain links TRBV6-5 with TRBJ1-2, with 11 bases aligning to TRBD1. V shed 5 bases and J 6 bases; nucleotides not matched to a gene: 2. This CDR3 comprises 13 residues. Germline assignment: CDR1 MNHEY and CDR2 SVGAGI. The DNA of the CDR3 is TGTGCCAGCAGTAAGGGACAGGGGGATGGCTACACCTTC. This gives the protein CASSKGQGDGYTF.

V gene TRBV4-2 combines with J gene TRBJ2-1, with TRBD2 matching 7 bases. In germline, CDR1 is LGHNA, CDR2 YNFKEQ. The CDR3 has 16 residues. Trimming at V came to 1 base and at J to 5 bases, leaving 8 bases not matched to a gene. In DNA form, the CDR3 reads TGTGCCAGCAGCCAAGCGGGGCTAGCGGATAACAATGAGCAGTTCTTC. Translation: CASSQAGLADNNEQFF.

V gene TRBV6-2 or TRBV6-3 combines with J gene TRBJ2-7; 12 nucleotides align to TRBD2. CDR3 length equals 18 residues. The V gene's germline CDR1 is MNHEY and CDR2 SVGEGT. With 4 bases clipped from V and 2 bases from J, the junction kept 12 bases outside the gene matches. In DNA form, the CDR3 reads TGTGCCAGCAGTTCGATTGATAAAACTAGCGGGAGGACCTACGAGCAGTACTTC. Translating it yields CASSSIDKTSGRTYEQYF.

This chain links TRBV5-6 with TRBJ2-5, with D maybe TRBD1 (5 bases). This CDR3 is built from 12 residues. Germline V gives CDR1 SGHDT, CDR2 YYEEEE. Deletions cut 3 bases from V and 7 bases from J, with 10 bases between. The CDR3 loop is CASSWTSMTQYF. Here the CDR3 DNA reads TGTGCCAGCAGCTGGACATCAATGACCCAGTACTTC.

The rearrangement uses TRBV7-2 and TRBJ2-1, with D possibly TRBD2 on 6 matching bases. From germline, CDR1 is SGHTA and CDR2 FQGNSA. The CDR3 length is 13 residues. Trimming removed 5 bases from V and 9 bases from J, with 14 bases in between. For the CDR3, the DNA is TGTGCCAGCAGCGCGGACTATTCGGGTGAGCAGTTCTTC. Its translation: CASSADYSGEQFF.

The genes are TRBV7-9 and TRBJ2-3; a weak D match, TRBD2 (5 bases). Germline V lookup: CDR1 SEHNR, CDR2 FQNEAQ (reference sequence). Trimming left V 3 bases short and J 7 bases short, with 17 bases between. The CDR3 consists of 15 residues. The CDR3 here is CASSFQLAPTHTQYF. DNA for the CDR3: TGTGCCAGCAGCTTTCAGCTAGCCCCCACGCATACGCAGTATTTT.

A few counts support this clonotype. V and J are TRBV4-1 and TRBJ1-4, with 10 bases identical to TRBD1. Germline CDR1 reads MGHRA; CDR2 reads YSYEKL. The junction had 15 bases not matched to a gene; V was cut back by 4 bases and J by 4 bases. CDR3 length: 19 amino acids. CDR3 DNA: TGCGCCAGCAGCCGCCGCCGGGACAGGGGTAATTCCGTTAATGAAAAACTGTTTTTT. Protein product: CASSRRRDRGNSVNEKLFF.

This clonotype was observed a few times. The rearrangement links TRBV4-3 to TRBJ2-1; 11 bases are shared with TRBD2. This CDR3 region has 16 residues. Germline V CDR1 and CDR2: LGHNA, YSLEER. V shed 2 bases and J 5 bases; nucleotides not matched to a gene: 5. The CDR3 is CASSQRLAGGDNEQFF. The CDR3 DNA reads as TGCGCCAGCAGCCAACGCCTAGCGGGGGGCGACAATGAGCAGTTCTTC.

This clonotype was seen more than once but under ten times. This chain joins TRBV7-2 and TRBJ2-7; 8 bases match TRBD2. CDR1 is SGHTA and CDR2 is FQGNSA in the germline V gene. V lost 7 bases and J lost 0; bases outside the gene matches: 8. The CDR3 covers 15 residues. CDR3 coding DNA: TGTGCCAGCACCCGTGATAGCGGGGACTCCTACGAGCAGTACTTC. Protein sequence: CASTRDSGDSYEQYF.